This TCR beta chain was found in a study of CD8+CD57+ T cells in acquired aplastic anemia (dated by TCRdb to 2016 to 2019). As for the study more broadly: On average, sorted CD4+ and CD8+ cells yielded about 3 ug of extracted DNA, with a range of about 0.17 to 27.4 ug. CD8+CD57+ expansion was defined as frequency above the mean frequency observed in healthy subjects. What the study reported, not specific to this receptor: No significant difference in CD8+ Simpson's diversity was found between patients and healthy controls (P=0.060). Roughly 29 CD8+ CDR3 sequences were found to be shared between patients and controls, but these sequences appeared to be highly expressed in patients and within the immunodominant clones of the patients.

Profiling of TCR beta VDJ combinations and CDR3 sequences used genomic DNA as the template. TCR repertoire sequencing was run on an Illumina HiSeq 2000. The paper's data handling went like this. TRBV/TRBJ rearrangement plots, CDR3 size and DJ length profiles, and Simpson's diversity index were used to evaluate the repertoires. The most abundant DNA sequence in the deep sequencing data was defined as the immunodominant clone. CDR3 amino acid sequences were screened for sharing across subjects and were compared with published repertoires and the VDJdb database. The raw public reads went through TCRdb reprocessing: fastp at Q25, MiXCR clone calling, in-frame beta chains kept. Every entry covers one CDR3 protein and lists the most common genes and DNA from its rows. TCRdb, not the authors, supplied the V and J calls. The sample table contains some 150,000 distinct CDR3 sequences; only one count was recorded for 60% to 80% of them. The biggest ten clones account for under 60% of the sample.

To note about this clonotype: The specificity of this receptor is unknown. No base-level quality is on record; no much larger clone is a single base apart.

From the cysteine up to the phenylalanine, the CDR3 has a length of 18 residues. The sequence is cut down to CDR3 DNA, 54 bases in frame from base 1. V and J are trimmed by 7 bases and 2 bases, and the gene matches miss 20 bases of the junction. According to the germline V gene, CDR1 reads SNHLY and CDR2 reads FYNNEI. Flow cytometry had shown CD8+CD57+ cell expansion in the patients selected for sequencing. Every patient had severe acquired aplastic anemia, diagnosed using the International Study of Aplastic Anemia and Agranulocytosis and Camitta criteria. At the time blood was sampled, none of the patients had received any therapy. In this study, sorted CD4+ and CD8+ T cells from the blood of healthy subjects and of severe aplastic anemia patients had their TCR repertoires deep-sequenced. In the USA, patient enrollment took place under clinicaltrials.gov protocols 00001620, 01623167, 00001397, 00071045, 00081523 and 00961064. Ficoll-Paque density gradient centrifugation was used to isolate peripheral blood mononuclear cells. Before DNA extraction, CD4+ and CD8+ T cells were sorted with FACS or magnetic beads.

Sequenced: sorted CD4+, CD8+, or CD8+CD57+ T cells (not recorded which) from PBMCs. Recombination joined TRBV2 with TRBJ2-7; 7 nucleotides in the junction match TRBD1. The receptor's source is a human donor with aplastic anemia. The sequenced DNA: TGTGCCAGCAAAGGGGACCAGGGGGTCAACCTCTTCGCCTACGAGCAGTACTTC. Translation gives CASKGDQGVNLFAYEQYF.